The entry below describes one TCR beta chain. Its antigen target is currently unknown. Per-base qualities were not stored, and no clone one base away is much larger. Genomic DNA was extracted from sorted cells for sequencing of the TCRbeta CDR3 region. TCRbeta CDR3 regions were sequenced using the immunoSEQ Assay. Here the immuneACCESS table is served through TCRdb, limited to in-frame sequences with V and J called. Missing clones are a known gap in these copies; in checked studies unresolved V genes cover under half, and the rest lacks a known reason. This sample holds approximately 59,000 clones; over 75% were observed only once. Of the sample, about 3% is held by the ten largest clones. Patients with autoimmune disease history or receiving systemic immunosuppression were excluded from the trial. Peripheral blood for TCR sequencing was collected from all dose cohorts at baseline, on cycle 4 day 1, and on cycle 7 day 1. Samples came from an open-label, multicenter, first-in-human phase I dose-escalation trial of ivuxolimab. The trial enrolled adults with locally advanced or metastatic head and neck squamous cell, hepatocellular, melanoma or renal cell carcinoma. Before TCR sequencing, CD4+ and CD8+ T cells were separately sorted from peripheral blood.

The data were obtained in a study of OX40 agonist ivuxolimab in advanced cancers. Study-wide context: The costimulatory receptor OX40 (CD134) was targeted by ivuxolimab, a fully human IgG2 agonistic monoclonal antibody. Of the roughly 51 patients in dose escalation, 19 had hepatocellular carcinoma, roughly 15 had melanoma, 9 had renal cell carcinoma and 9 had head and neck cancer. Intravenous ivuxolimab was administered to patients every 2 weeks at six dose levels: 0.01, 0.1, 0.3, 1.5, 3 and 10 mg/kg. Peripheral TCRbeta sequencing aimed to test whether ivuxolimab altered TCR sequence diversity and caused clonal T-cell expansion. In the dose-escalation cohort, nearly 85% of patients were male, and the mean age was approximately 60 years with a range of roughly 23 to 90. Partial responses occurred in three dose-escalation patients, of whom one had hepatocellular carcinoma and two had cutaneous melanoma. Prior anti-PD-1, anti-PD-L1 or anti-CTLA-4 therapy was permitted, and approximately 41% of dose-escalation patients had received checkpoint inhibitors. The paper describes the monotherapy dose-escalation part (N of about 50 patients) of the phase I trial of ivuxolimab. The paper as a whole reports these results and caveats: Low levels of normalized T-cell clonal expansion were also seen in some nonresponding patients. In partial responders in the 0.1-3.0 mg/kg groups, normalized peripheral clonal expansion was found to be among the lowest, especially among CD8+ T cells. After ivuxolimab, CD8+ T cells had more expanded clones than CD4+ T cells on average. Antigen specificity was not determined for the clonally expanded peripheral T cells. At doses of 0.1 to 3.0 mg/kg, clonal expansion of both CD4+ and CD8+ T cells in blood was seen between baseline and week 6.

The TCR was taken from an adult with an advanced solid tumor such as melanoma, head and neck, liver or kidney cancer. Source: CD4+ or CD8+ T cells sorted from blood, taken in a trial of the OX40 agonist ivuxolimab.

The sequenced DNA: TGTGCCAGCAGCAAAGGACAGTTCTCCTACGAGCAGTACTTC. It encodes CASSKGQFSYEQYF. The chain links TRBV6-5 with TRBJ2-7; D gene: possibly TRBD1, on 6 matching bases. Per the germline V gene, MNHEY is the CDR1 and SVGAGI is the CDR2. From cysteine to phenylalanine, the CDR3 is 14 amino acids long. The DNA shown is the 42-base CDR3, in frame from base 1. V lost 6 bases and J lost 0 bases; the stretch between them is 12 bases long.